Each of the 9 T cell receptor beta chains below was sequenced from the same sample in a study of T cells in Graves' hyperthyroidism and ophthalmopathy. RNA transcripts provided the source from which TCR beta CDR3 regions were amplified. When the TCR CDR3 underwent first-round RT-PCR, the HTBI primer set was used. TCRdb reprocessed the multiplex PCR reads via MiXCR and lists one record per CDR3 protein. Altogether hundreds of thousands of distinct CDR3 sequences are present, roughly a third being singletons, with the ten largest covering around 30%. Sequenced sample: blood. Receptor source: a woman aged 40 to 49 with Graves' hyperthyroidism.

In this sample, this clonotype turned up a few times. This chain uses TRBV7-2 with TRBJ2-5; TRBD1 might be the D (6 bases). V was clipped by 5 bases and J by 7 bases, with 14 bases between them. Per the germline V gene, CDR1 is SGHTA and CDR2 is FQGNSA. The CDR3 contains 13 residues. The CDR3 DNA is TGTGCCAGCAGCCCCTTGACACAGGGGACCCAGTACTTC. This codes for CASSPLTQGTQYF.

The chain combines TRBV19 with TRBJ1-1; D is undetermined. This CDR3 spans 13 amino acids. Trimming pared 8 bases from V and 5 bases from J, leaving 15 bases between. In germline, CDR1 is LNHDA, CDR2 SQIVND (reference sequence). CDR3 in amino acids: CASGPDGKTEAFF. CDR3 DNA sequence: TGTGCCAGTGGTCCTGACGGGAAAACTGAAGCTTTCTTT.

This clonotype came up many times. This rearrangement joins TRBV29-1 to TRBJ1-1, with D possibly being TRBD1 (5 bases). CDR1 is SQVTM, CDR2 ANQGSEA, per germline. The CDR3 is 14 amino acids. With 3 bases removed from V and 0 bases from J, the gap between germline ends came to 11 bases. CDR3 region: CSVDQGRMNTEAFF. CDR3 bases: TGCAGCGTTGATCAGGGCCGAATGAACACTGAAGCTTTCTTT.

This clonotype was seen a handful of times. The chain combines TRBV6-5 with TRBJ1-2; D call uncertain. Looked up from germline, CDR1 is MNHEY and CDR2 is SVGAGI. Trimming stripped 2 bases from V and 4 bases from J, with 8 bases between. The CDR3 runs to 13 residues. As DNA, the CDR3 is TGTGCCAGCAGTTACGGGGAAATCTATGGCTACACCTTC. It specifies CASSYGEIYGYTF.

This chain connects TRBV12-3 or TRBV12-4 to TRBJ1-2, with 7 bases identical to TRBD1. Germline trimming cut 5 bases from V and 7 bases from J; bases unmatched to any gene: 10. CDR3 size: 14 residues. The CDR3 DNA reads TGTGCCAGCAGTCCAGGGACAGCACCAGCTGGCTACACCTTC. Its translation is CASSPGTAPAGYTF.

The CDR3 sequence is CASIRGLGYEQYF. The CDR3 DNA reads as TGTGCCAGCATACGAGGACTAGGCTACGAGCAGTACTTC. The J gene is TRBJ2-7, the V gene TRBV2; the match to TRBD2 covers 7 bases. Germline trimming cut 7 bases from V and 3 bases from J; bases unmatched to any gene: 6. Germline assignment: CDR1 SNHLY and CDR2 FYNNEI. The length of the CDR3 is 13 residues.

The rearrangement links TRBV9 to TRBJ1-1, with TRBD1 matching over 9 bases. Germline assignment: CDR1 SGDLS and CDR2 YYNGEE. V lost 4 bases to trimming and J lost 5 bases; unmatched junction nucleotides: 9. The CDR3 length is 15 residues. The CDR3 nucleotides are TGTGCCAGCAGCCTCGGGACAGGGTGGGGAACTGAAGCTTTCTTT. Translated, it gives CASSLGTGWGTEAFF.

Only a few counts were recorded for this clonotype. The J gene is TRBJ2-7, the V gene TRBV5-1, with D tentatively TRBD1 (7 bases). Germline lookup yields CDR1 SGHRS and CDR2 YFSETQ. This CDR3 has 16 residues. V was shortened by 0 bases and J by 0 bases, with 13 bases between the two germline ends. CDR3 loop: CASSLATGDSSYEQYF. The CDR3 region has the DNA TGCGCCAGCAGCTTGGCTACGGGGGACAGCTCCTACGAGCAGTACTTC.

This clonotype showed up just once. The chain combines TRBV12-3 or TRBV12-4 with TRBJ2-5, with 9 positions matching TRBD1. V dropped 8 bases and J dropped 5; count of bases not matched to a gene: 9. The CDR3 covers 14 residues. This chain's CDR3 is CASSQQGAQETQYF. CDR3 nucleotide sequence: TGTGCCAGCTCCCAACAGGGGGCGCAGGAGACCCAGTACTTC.